This T cell receptor (beta chain) was obtained from a study of T-cell reconstitution after alpha-beta-depleted transplantation in children. Study conclusions and caveats: The study reportedly traced alpha-beta T cells about two months after transplant to several hundred expanded graft clones. Some patients' high day-60 TCRbeta diversity was traced to surviving recipient T cells and thymic progenitors. When one year had passed after transplant, most T-cell counts and diversity came from newly produced T cells.

The CDR3 length is 15 residues. V was pared by 3 bases and J by 5 bases, with 9 bases of the junction left unmatched. Germline CDR1 DFQATT, CDR2 SNEGSKA (reference sequence). This clonotype was seen ten or more times. Its target is unknown. Preparation of the TCRbeta library used unique molecular identifiers. MiXCR, run by TCRdb on the PCR reads, gives a single entry per CDR3 protein. The repertoire holds approximately 290,000 distinct CDR3 sequences, around a tenth seen once, with 23% in the top ten. Sequencing was performed on peripheral blood, taken 180 days after TCRalphabeta/CD19-depleted stem cell transplant. The sequence came from a male patient under 10 years old who had a stem cell transplant for chronic granulomatous disease, so the T cells may come from the graft donor. V is TRBV20-1 and J is TRBJ2-7, with 11 nucleotides matching TRBD1. CDR3 sequence: CSAREDRGRADEQYF. The CDR3 DNA is TGCAGTGCTAGGGAGGACAGGGGGCGCGCCGACGAGCAGTACTTC.